The 29 T cell receptor beta chains reported below all come from one sample, sequenced in a study of beta chain features in type 1 diabetes. Reverse transcribing all isolated RNA meant expressed TCRB transcripts were sequenced. The data were produced by immunoSEQ multiplex PCR, yet TCRdb's version contains in-frame clones alone and is incomplete. The data show roughly 150,000 clones, approximately 7.8% seen once. Regarding the study as a whole: People with Type 1 diabetes carried modestly yet significantly shorter TCRB CDR3s in all four CD4+ subsets.

The antigens these receptors bind are not known. The sequenced sample was central memory CD4+ T cells from blood. The source of these receptors is a woman aged 40-49 years with type 1 diabetes.

This clone showed up many times. This chain links TRBV18 with TRBJ2-7, with D tentatively TRBD1 (5 bases). The CDR3 covers 14 residues. CDR1 KGHSH and CDR2 LQKENI come from the germline V gene. V shed 1 base and J shed 5 bases, with 12 bases lying between them. CDR3 nucleotides: TGTGCCAGCTCACCACAGGGGAAATGGAACGAGCAGTACTTC. Translated, it gives CASSPQGKWNEQYF.

The chain recombines TRBV2 with TRBJ2-7; TRBD1 matches at 8 bases. Germline-derived CDR1 and CDR2 are SNHLY and FYNNEI. With V trimmed by 7 bases and J by 5 bases, 7 bases remained unmatched. This CDR3 spans 13 amino acids. The CDR3 is CASKPGQVHEQYF. The CDR3 DNA follows: TGTGCCAGCAAACCGGGACAGGTCCACGAGCAGTACTTC. Based on the CDR3 plus reference TRBV2 and TRBJ2-7, the full variable domain is EPEVTQTPSHQVTQMGQEVILRCVPISNHLYFYWYRQILGQKVEFLVSFYNNEISEKSEIFDDQFSVERPDGSNFTLKIRSTKLEDSAMYFCASKPGQVHEQYFGPGTRLTVT.

This clone was seen a handful of times. The chain is built from TRBV18 and TRBJ1-6, with 10 bases fitting TRBD1. The CDR3 is made up of 15 amino acids. V dropped 3 bases and J dropped 10; count of bases not matched to a gene: 6. Germline assignment: CDR1 KGHSH and CDR2 LQKENI. CDR3 in amino acids: CASSPGQGGGSPLHF. The CDR3 DNA is TGTGCCAGCTCACCCGGACAGGGGGGAGGGTCACCCCTCCACTTT.

This clone was counted a few times. V usage is TRBV28 and J usage is TRBJ1-3; D unclear. The CDR3 extends over 16 amino acids. Trimming cost V 5 bases and J 0 bases, with 14 bases left between them. CDR1 is MDHEN and CDR2 is SYDVKM in the germline V gene. Here the CDR3 DNA reads TGTGCCAGCAGTGAAACCGGGAGACTCTCTGGAAACACCATATATTTT. Its translation is CASSETGRLSGNTIYF.

Only a few counts were recorded for this clone. This chain joins TRBV28 and TRBJ2-1; 9 nucleotides align to TRBD1. CDR1 and CDR2 from the germline V gene are MDHEN and SYDVKM. The junction had 7 bases not matched to a gene; V was cut back by 5 bases and J by 2 bases. This CDR3 is 16 amino acids long. The CDR3 sequence: CASSPPQGATYNEQFF. In nucleotides, the CDR3 is TGTGCCAGCAGTCCGCCACAGGGGGCGACCTACAATGAGCAGTTCTTC. Full variable domain (rest looked up from reference TRBV28 and TRBJ2-1): DVKVTQSSRYLVKRTGEKVFLECVQDMDHENMFWYRQDPGLGLRLIYFSYDVKMKEKGDIPEGYSVSREKKERFSLILESASTNQTSMYLCASSPPQGATYNEQFFGPGTRLTVL.

V usage is TRBV2 and J usage is TRBJ1-1, with D perhaps matching TRBD1 (5 bases). The CDR3 covers 13 residues. With 6 bases removed from V and 12 bases from J, the gap between germline ends came to 20 bases. Germline V lookup: CDR1 SNHLY, CDR2 FYNNEI. This chain's CDR3 is CASSLGHFMTTFF. The CDR3 region has the DNA TGTGCCAGCAGCCTAGGACACTTCATGACAACTTTCTTT.

CDR3 coding DNA: TGTGCCAGCAGGGACGACAGGGGGCCCCGCGAGCAGTACTTC. This encodes CASRDDRGPREQYF. The chain recombines TRBV6-5 with TRBJ2-7, with TRBD1 matching over 10 bases. V gave up 6 bases and J gave up 6 bases; unmatched junction bases: 8. Germline lookup yields CDR1 MNHEY and CDR2 SVGAGI. This CDR3 spans 14 amino acids.

This chain uses TRBV5-1 with TRBJ2-5, with TRBD1 as a possible D gene (5 bases). V gave up 0 bases and J gave up 2 bases, with 11 bases separating them. Germline CDR1 is SGHRS and CDR2 is YFSETQ. The CDR3 runs to 15 residues. The DNA for the CDR3 is TGCGCCAGCAGCTTGGGATCCAGGGAACAAGAGACCCAGTACTTC. Translating it yields CASSLGSREQETQYF.

This clone came up a few times. The chain carries TRBV7-3 and TRBJ2-3; no firm D call. Germline loops: CDR1 SGHTA, CDR2 FQGTGA. The CDR3 runs 14 residues. Trimming removed 1 base at V and 6 bases at J, with 11 bases between. The CDR3 nucleotides read TGTGCCAGCAGCTTAATGGCTCCCTCTGATACGCAGTATTTT. Amino acids: CASSLMAPSDTQYF. Together with reference TRBV7-3 and TRBJ2-3, the CDR3 gives the full variable domain: GAGVSQTPSNKVTEKGKYVELRCDPISGHTALYWYRQSLGQGPEFLIYFQGTGAADDSGLPNDRFFAVRPEGSVSTLKIQRTERGDSAVYLCASSLMAPSDTQYFGPGTRLTVL.

The gene calls are TRBV9 and TRBJ1-5; D is perhaps TRBD1 (5 bases). CDR3 size: 15 residues. V lost 4 bases and J 6 bases, leaving 17 bases between the germline ends. Germline-derived CDR1 and CDR2 are SGDLS and YYNGEE. CDR3 nucleotide sequence: TGTGCCAGCAGCCCTGGGCGGGGGTCCGCTCAGCCCCAGCATTTT. It codes for CASSPGRGSAQPQHF.

This clone was recorded a few times. CDR3 residues: CASSDPGTGVGGYTF. For the CDR3, the DNA is TGTGCCAGCAGTGATCCCGGGACAGGGGTGGGTGGCTACACCTTC. The chain recombines TRBV25-1 with TRBJ1-2; 10 bases are a match to TRBD1. With V trimmed by 3 bases and J by 7 bases, 8 bases remained unmatched. Germline values: CDR1 MGHDK, CDR2 SYGVNS. The CDR3 has 15 amino acids.

Note on this clone: Additional DNA sequences in this sample encode the identical CDR3. The chain links TRBV5-1 to TRBJ1-1; maybe TRBD1 (5 bases). Germline CDR1 is SGHRS and CDR2 is YFSETQ. The CDR3 consists of 14 residues. Trimming removed 7 bases from V and 0 bases from J, with 13 bases in between. The CDR3 protein is CASRSQGLNTEAFF. The CDR3 DNA sequence: TGCGCCAGCCGCTCCCAGGGCCTGAACACTGAAGCTTTCTTT.

The CDR3 sequence is CSVDGGLSRGFSRAHNEQFF. DNA of the CDR3: TGCAGCGTTGATGGGGGCTTGAGCAGGGGGTTCAGTCGGGCCCACAATGAGCAGTTCTTC. The V call is TRBV29-1, the J call TRBJ2-1; the match to TRBD1 covers 7 bases. CDR1 SQVTM and CDR2 ANQGSEA come from the germline V gene. The CDR3 is 20 amino acids. The J segment lost 5 bases and the V segment lost 3 bases, leaving 25 bases of the junction unmatched.

The V and J genes are TRBV15 and TRBJ2-7; D is ambiguous. This CDR3 is built from 14 residues. V lost 0 bases to trimming and J lost 2 bases, with 8 bases between them. Germline V gene lookup returns CDR1 LNHNV and CDR2 YYDKDF (reference sequence). CDR3 nucleotides: TGTGCCACCAGCAGAGACGGAGTTGCCTACGAGCAGTACTTC. Protein sequence: CATSRDGVAYEQYF.

The chain uses TRBV7-2 and TRBJ1-5; D is unresolved. V lost 2 bases and J lost 7, with 9 bases in between. Germline V gene data show CDR1 as SGHTA and CDR2 as FQGNSA. The CDR3 is 13 residues long. CDR3 loop: CASSLIGEQPQHF. CDR3 in DNA: TGTGCCAGCAGCTTAATTGGGGAGCAGCCCCAGCATTTT.

Only a few counts were recorded for this clone. This chain uses TRBV10-3 with TRBJ2-1; 11 bases are a match to TRBD2. Germline lookup yields CDR1 ENHRY and CDR2 SYGVKD. The CDR3 extends over 16 amino acids. The J segment lost 3 bases and the V segment lost 3 bases, leaving 4 bases of the junction unmatched. The CDR3 here is CAISDPGTSGYNEQFF. The CDR3 region has the DNA TGTGCCATCAGTGACCCAGGGACTAGCGGCTACAATGAGCAGTTCTTC.

This chain joins TRBV7-9 and TRBJ2-3; D is unclear. The CDR3 length is 12 residues. Trimming took off 7 bases at V and 5 bases at J, with 10 bases between the two ends. CDR1 is SEHNR, CDR2 FQNEAQ, per germline (reference sequence). CDR3 bases: TGTGCCAGCATCATAATCGGAGATACGCAGTATTTT. Protein product: CASIIIGDTQYF.

This clone has only a few counts. This sequence joins TRBV7-2 and TRBJ2-1; TRBD2 might be the D (6 bases). CDR3 size: 14 residues. Germline V CDR1 and CDR2: SGHTA, FQGNSA. Trimming shortened V by 3 bases and J by 8 bases, and 14 bases separated the two germline ends. CDR3 residues: CASSFGGPRDEQFF. The CDR3 bases are TGTGCCAGCAGCTTCGGAGGGCCTAGGGATGAGCAGTTCTTC.

This clone appeared a few times. This chain joins TRBV29-1 and TRBJ1-1; D possibly corresponds to TRBD1 (5 bases). Germline V gives CDR1 SQVTM, CDR2 ANQGSEA. CDR3 length equals 12 residues. V was clipped by 8 bases and J by 0 bases, with 10 bases between them. In DNA form, the CDR3 reads TGCAGCTCGCGGGGGATGAACACTGAAGCTTTCTTT. As protein: CSSRGMNTEAFF.

V usage is TRBV25-1 and J usage is TRBJ2-1; 7 nucleotides line up with TRBD2. V shed 5 bases, J shed 6 bases, and the junction held 10 bases outside the gene matches. This CDR3 has 15 amino acids. The germline V gene has CDR1 MGHDK and CDR2 SYGVNS. The CDR3 reads CASSLGGVRANEQFF. CDR3 DNA: TGTGCCAGCAGTCTGGGGGGGGTAAGGGCCAATGAGCAGTTCTTC.

Many counts were recorded for this clone. The gene calls are TRBV6-6 and TRBJ2-1, with D unresolved. This CDR3 contains 11 residues. V was trimmed by 4 bases and J by 8 bases, leaving 6 bases between them. The germline CDR1 and CDR2 sequences are MNHNY and SVGAGI (reference sequence). The CDR3 DNA is TGTGCCAGCAGTTTATCGGATGAGCAGTTCTTC. Protein sequence: CASSLSDEQFF.

The J gene is TRBJ1-6, the V gene TRBV7-2; 8 nucleotides align to TRBD1. CDR3 length equals 15 residues. Germline V gene sequence: CDR1 SGHTA, CDR2 FQGNSA. With 3 bases clipped from V and 7 bases from J, the junction kept 5 bases outside the gene matches. The CDR3 DNA follows: TGTGCCAGCAGCTTCACTGGACAGGGAAATTCACCCCTCCACTTT. This encodes CASSFTGQGNSPLHF.

This clone was seen a handful of times. V gene TRBV7-2 combines with J gene TRBJ1-1, with no clear D. Trimming removed 5 bases at V and 1 base at J, with 14 bases between. CDR1 is SGHTA and CDR2 is FQGNSA in the germline V gene. The CDR3 is 15 amino acids. CDR3 protein: CASSTRAGANTEAFF. Written as DNA, the CDR3 is TGTGCCAGCAGCACCCGAGCGGGTGCGAACACTGAAGCTTTCTTT.

This chain links TRBV6-6 with TRBJ2-7; D is perhaps TRBD1 (6 bases). The CDR3 consists of 11 residues. The V end was cut by 5 bases, the J end by 7 bases, with 9 bases between. Per the germline V gene, CDR1 is MNHNY and CDR2 is SVGAGI (reference sequence). In nucleotides, the CDR3 is TGTGCCAGCAGTACCCAGGGGGAGCAGTACTTC. Translating gives CASSTQGEQYF.

The chain employs TRBV20-1 and TRBJ2-7; D is ambiguous. Looked up from germline, CDR1 is DFQATT and CDR2 is SNEGSKA (reference sequence). CDR3 length: 11 residues. Trimming left V 6 bases short and J 3 bases short, with 9 bases between. CDR3 nucleotide sequence: TGCAGTGCCCCCCGAGGCTACGAGCAGTACTTC. As protein: CSAPRGYEQYF.

The J gene is TRBJ1-1, the V gene TRBV9, with D unresolved. This CDR3 is built from 14 residues. The germline V gene has CDR1 SGDLS and CDR2 YYNGEE. V lost 2 bases, J lost 6 bases, and 14 bases lay in between. CDR3 bases: TGTGCCAGCAGCGTCGACATAAAAAACGCTGAAGCTTTCTTT. Its protein is CASSVDIKNAEAFF. Full variable domain (outside the CDR3, taken from reference TRBV9 and TRBJ1-1): DSGVTQTPKHLITATGQRVTLRCSPRSGDLSVYWYQQSLDQGLQFLIQYYNGEERAKGNILERFSAQQFPDLHSELNLSSLELGDSALYFCASSVDIKNAEAFFGQGTRLTVV.

The chain combines TRBV5-4 with TRBJ2-1; 14 nucleotides line up with TRBD2. V gave up 10 bases and J gave up 2 bases; unmatched junction bases: 14. This CDR3 contains 18 residues. CDR1 SGHNT and CDR2 YYREEE come from the germline V gene (reference sequence). DNA for the CDR3: TGTGCCGGGGGGACTAGCGGGAGTACGCCGGAGACCTACAATGAGCAGTTCTTC. Translation: CAGGTSGSTPETYNEQFF.

The genes are TRBV11-2 and TRBJ2-5; 11 nucleotides align to TRBD2. CDR1 is SGHAT, CDR2 FQNNGV, per germline. V dropped 6 bases and J dropped 0; count of bases not matched to a gene: 3. The CDR3 contains 15 residues. DNA for the CDR3: TGTGCCAGCAGTCTGACTAGCGGGAACCAAGAGACCCAGTACTTC. Its translation is CASSLTSGNQETQYF.

The chain is built from TRBV7-9 and TRBJ2-6; D ambiguous. V was clipped by 8 bases and J by 1 base, with 9 bases between them. The length of the CDR3 is 14 residues. CDR1 SEHNR and CDR2 FQNEAQ come from the germline V gene (reference sequence). CDR3 protein: CASAKSSGANVLTF. As DNA, the CDR3 is TGTGCCAGCGCAAAGAGTTCTGGGGCCAACGTCCTGACTTTC.